This passage covers 26 T cell receptor beta chains from one sample sequenced in a study of molecular identifiers for immune sequencing clone quantification (dated by TCRdb to the late 2010s). Receptor amplification or capture employed PCR. Sequenced using a NextSeq 500. The raw public data were reprocessed by TCRdb itself: fastp quality trimming at Q25, MiXCR clonotype calling, in-frame beta chains only. Rows are combined by CDR3 protein, so each entry shows the most common genes and DNA. The sample has about 510,000 distinct CDR3 sequences on record, about 25% of them singletons. Around 0.79% of the sample is in the top ten clones. Sequenced: naive CD8+ T cells from blood, with Jurkat cell RNA spiked in. The cell subset or site label for this specimen denotes: FACS-sorted CD8+CD4-CCR7+CD45RA+ naive T cells. Receptors originate from a human donor in good health. Some libraries in this study had Jurkat cell RNA spiked in.

There are many counts of this clonotype. The CDR3 spells CASSKAGATNEKLFF. The CDR3 DNA is TGTGCCAGCAGCAAAGCGGGTGCAACTAATGAAAAACTGTTTTTT. V usage is TRBV7-9 and J usage is TRBJ1-4; D not certain. The V and J ends lost 5 bases and 0 bases respectively, with 10 bases between them. The CDR3 length is 15 residues. Germline values: CDR1 SEHNR, CDR2 FQNEAQ (reference sequence).

This clonotype was counted only a few times. This rearrangement joins TRBV7-9 to TRBJ1-2, with 8 bases fitting TRBD1. CDR3 length equals 13 residues. The V and J ends lost 5 bases and 7 bases, in that order; junction bases with no gene match: 6. Germline lookup yields CDR1 SEHNR and CDR2 FQNEAQ (reference sequence). The CDR3 bases are TGTGCCAGCAGCGAAGACAGGGGCCGTGGCTACACCTTC. Translating gives CASSEDRGRGYTF.

The chain joins TRBV27 to TRBJ2-1, with D tentatively TRBD1 or TRBD2 (6 bases each). Trimming removed 2 bases from V and 0 bases from J, with 14 bases in between. This CDR3 is built from 17 residues. The germline V gene has CDR1 MNHEY and CDR2 SMNVEV (reference sequence). This CDR3 reads CASSLKDWGASYNEQFF. The CDR3 DNA reads as TGTGCCAGCAGTTTAAAGGATTGGGGGGCCTCCTACAATGAGCAGTTCTTC.

CDR3 coding DNA: TGCGCCAGCAGCCAACAGGCGACCCCGGGGGCTGAAGCTTTCTTT. Amino acids: CASSQQATPGAEAFF. The chain has TRBV4-1 and TRBJ1-1; the D gene is possibly TRBD1 (5 bases). The CDR3 has 15 amino acids. Germline CDR1 reads MGHRA; CDR2 reads YSYEKL. Trimming took off 2 bases at V and 6 bases at J, with 16 bases between the two ends.

The chain employs TRBV7-9 and TRBJ2-5; no clear D. Trimming stripped 1 base from V and 5 bases from J, with 14 bases between. The CDR3 has 15 residues. CDR1 is SEHNR and CDR2 is FQNEAQ in the germline V gene (reference sequence). The CDR3: CASSLGARPQETQYF. The CDR3 DNA reads TGTGCCAGCAGCTTAGGGGCTCGTCCCCAGGAGACCCAGTACTTC. The complete variable domain, with remaining parts taken from reference TRBV7-9 and TRBJ2-5, reads DTGVSQNPRHKITKRGQNVTFRCDPISEHNRLYWYRQTLGQGPEFLTYFQNEAQLEKSRLLSDRFSAERPKGSFSTLEIQRTEQGDSAMYLCASSLGARPQETQYFGPGTRLLVL.

This sequence joins TRBV3-1 and TRBJ2-5; D is unresolved. The germline V and J ends were trimmed by 0 bases and 1 base, with 9 bases remaining between them. CDR1 and CDR2 from the germline V gene are LGHDT and YNNKEL (reference sequence). The CDR3 consists of 15 residues. CDR3 bases: TGTGCCAGCAGCCAAGAGGTCAGGCGCCAAGAGACCCAGTACTTC. Translated: CASSQEVRRQETQYF.

CDR3 in amino acids: CASSPPTASYEQYF. The CDR3 DNA follows: TGTGCCAGCAGCCCTCCGACAGCTTCCTACGAGCAGTACTTC. The gene calls are TRBV7-9 and TRBJ2-7; a weak D match, TRBD1 (5 bases). CDR1 SEHNR and CDR2 FQNEAQ come from the germline V gene (reference sequence). V was cut by 5 bases and J by 1 base, with 12 bases left in between. This CDR3 contains 14 residues. Together with reference TRBV7-9 and TRBJ2-7, the CDR3 gives the full variable domain: DTGVSQNPRHKITKRGQNVTFRCDPISEHNRLYWYRQTLGQGPEFLTYFQNEAQLEKSRLLSDRFSAERPKGSFSTLEIQRTEQGDSAMYLCASSPPTASYEQYFGPGTRLTVT.

V and J are TRBV19 and TRBJ2-7; weak D call: TRBD2 (7 bases). Germline V gene data show CDR1 as LNHDA and CDR2 as SQIVND (reference sequence). The CDR3 consists of 15 residues. Trimming shortened V by 5 bases and J by 1 base, and 15 bases separated the two germline ends. The CDR3 DNA sequence: TGTGCCAGTAGTCCGTCCGGGGGGCAATCCTACGAGCAGTACTTC. This gives the protein CASSPSGGQSYEQYF.

This clonotype was counted at least ten times. The chain employs TRBV20-1 and TRBJ1-5; D gene uncertain. Germline V CDR1 and CDR2: DFQATT, SNEGSKA (reference sequence). The CDR3 runs 13 residues. V lost 3 bases to trimming and J lost 3 bases, with 9 bases between them. Here the CDR3 DNA reads TGCAGTGCTAGGGGTGGCCTCAATCAGCCCCAGCATTTT. Its protein product is CSARGGLNQPQHF.

Only a few counts were recorded for this clonotype. This sequence joins TRBV25-1 and TRBJ1-4, with D uncertain. The length of the CDR3 is 14 residues. With 4 bases removed from V and 0 bases from J, the gap between germline ends came to 6 bases. Germline V gene data show CDR1 as MGHDK and CDR2 as SYGVNS. This CDR3 is CASSGGATNEKLFF. In DNA form, the CDR3 reads TGTGCCAGCAGTGGCGGAGCAACTAATGAAAAACTGTTTTTT.

Comment on this clonotype: It may be a read error: a sequence one base away is much more abundant. This chain connects TRBV7-2 to TRBJ2-1; no clear D gene. The CDR3 spans 16 residues. Germline V lookup: CDR1 SGHTA, CDR2 FQGNSA. This CDR3 reads CASSLYVRYANNAQFF. In DNA, the CDR3 is TGTGCCAGCAGCTTATATGTGCGATACGCAAACAATGCGCAGTTCTTC.

Many counts were recorded for this clonotype. This rearrangement joins TRBV28 to TRBJ2-7; 7 bases match TRBD1. This CDR3 region has 14 residues. The ends lost 2 bases at V and 5 bases at J; junction bases unmatched: 6. Germline loops: CDR1 MDHEN, CDR2 SYDVKM. CDR3 sequence (DNA): TGTGCCAGCAGTTTAAGGGGGCACCTCCACGAGCAGTACTTC. Its protein is CASSLRGHLHEQYF.

There are many counts of this clonotype. J is TRBJ1-5 and V is TRBV6-2 or TRBV6-3; a possible D gene is TRBD1 (6 bases). There are 19 residues in the CDR3. V lost 2 bases and J lost 4, with 24 bases in between. CDR1 MNHEY and CDR2 SVGEGT come from the germline V gene. CDR3: CASSYPTLGDTQANQPQHF. Written as DNA, the CDR3 is TGTGCCAGCAGTTACCCCACACTAGGGGACACCCAAGCAAATCAGCCCCAGCATTTT.

This clonotype was seen a few times. The chain recombines TRBV15 with TRBJ2-5; 7 bases are a match to TRBD2. The CDR3 spans 15 residues. Germline V gene lookup returns CDR1 LNHNV and CDR2 YYDKDF (reference sequence). The V segment lost 0 bases and the J segment 5 bases; nucleotides outside the gene matches: 6. CDR3 amino acids: CATSRDLWGGETQYF. The CDR3 DNA reads TGTGCCACCAGCAGAGATCTTTGGGGGGGGGAGACCCAGTACTTC.

This chain links TRBV20-1 with TRBJ2-7, with 12 bases that match TRBD1. J lost 5 bases, V lost 6 bases, and 17 bases had no gene match. Per the germline V gene, CDR1 is DFQATT and CDR2 is SNEGSKA (reference sequence). The CDR3 sequence is 17 residues long. CDR3 in amino acids: CSARLPTGTGGRDEQYF. Written as DNA, the CDR3 is TGCAGTGCCCGATTGCCTACCGGGACAGGGGGCCGGGACGAGCAGTACTTC.

The CDR3 region is CASSDGRDGGSYEQYF. Written as DNA, the CDR3 is TGTGCCAGTAGCGATGGCCGGGACGGTGGCTCCTACGAGCAGTACTTC. The genes are TRBV19 and TRBJ2-7; D may be TRBD1 or TRBD2 (5 bases each). The CDR3 has 16 residues. Trimming stripped 6 bases from V and 0 bases from J, with 18 bases between. Germline V gene data show CDR1 as LNHDA and CDR2 as SQIVND (reference sequence).

This clonotype was counted many times. The chain uses TRBV6-1 and TRBJ2-3; 8 bases align to TRBD1. The germline CDR1 and CDR2 sequences are MNHNS and SASEGT. The ends lost 3 bases at V and 4 bases at J; junction bases unmatched: 3. The CDR3 length is 14 residues. The CDR3 loop is CASSEDRAADTQYF. Written as DNA, the CDR3 is TGTGCCAGCAGTGAGGACAGGGCGGCAGATACGCAGTATTTT.

This chain uses TRBV28 with TRBJ2-7; weak D call: TRBD2 (5 bases). The CDR3 has 17 amino acids. The germline V and J ends were trimmed by 1 base and 0 bases, with 16 bases remaining between them. Germline CDR1 MDHEN, CDR2 SYDVKM. CDR3 protein: CASSLFQGWAGSYEQYF. As DNA, the CDR3 is TGTGCCAGCAGTTTATTCCAAGGGTGGGCGGGCTCCTACGAGCAGTACTTC.

The chain recombines TRBV10-3 with TRBJ2-7, with TRBD2 identical over 8 bases. CDR1 and CDR2 from the germline V gene are ENHRY and SYGVKD. Germline trimming cut 6 bases from V and 0 bases from J; bases unmatched to any gene: 4. CDR3 length: 14 amino acids. CDR3 protein: CAISRLASSYEQYF. DNA of the CDR3: TGTGCCATCAGCCGACTAGCGTCCTCCTACGAGCAGTACTTC.

The chain is built from TRBV19 and TRBJ2-7; D call uncertain. V lost 9 bases, J lost 6 bases, and 15 bases lay in between. The CDR3 spans 12 residues. Germline V lookup: CDR1 LNHDA, CDR2 SQIVND (reference sequence). The CDR3 nucleotides are TGTGCCAGCACATCAGGAACCCTCGAGCAGTACTTC. It is translated as CASTSGTLEQYF.

A word on this clonotype: This may stem from a read error, because a much larger clone lies one nucleotide away. V and J are TRBV27 and TRBJ2-3, with D perhaps matching TRBD1 (5 bases). The germline V gene encodes CDR1 MNHEY and CDR2 SMNVEV (reference sequence). The CDR3 has 14 amino acids. The CDR3 loop reads CTSSSQGPPDTQYF. The CDR3 region has the DNA TGTACCAGCAGTTCCCAGGGTCCCCCGGATACGCAGTATTTT.

This clonotype was counted only a few times. The chain has TRBV20-1 and TRBJ1-5, with D perhaps TRBD1 (6 bases). V was clipped by 6 bases and J by 7 bases, with 19 bases between them. Per the germline V gene, CDR1 is DFQATT and CDR2 is SNEGSKA (reference sequence). There are 14 residues in the CDR3. The CDR3 DNA sequence: TGCAGTGCCAAAGATACAGGGTTAGGCCAGCCCCAGCATTTT. This codes for CSAKDTGLGQPQHF.

The chain links TRBV30 to TRBJ2-6, with D hard to call. The CDR3 runs 14 residues. CDR1 GTSNPN and CDR2 SVGIG come from the germline V gene (reference sequence). Trimming took 0 bases from V and 1 from J, leaving 4 bases between them. CDR3 sequence (DNA): TGTGCCTGGAGTGTGGAGTCTGGGGCCAACGTCCTGACTTTC. Protein: CAWSVESGANVLTF.

The sample holds a few counts of this clonotype. The chain has TRBV6-5 and TRBJ2-7; D possibly corresponds to TRBD1 (6 bases). This CDR3 is 15 amino acids long. From germline, CDR1 is MNHEY and CDR2 SVGAGI. Trimming took off 2 bases at V and 3 bases at J, with 14 bases between the two ends. This CDR3 is CASSYGIAGDYEQYF. CDR3 coding DNA: TGTGCCAGCAGTTACGGTATTGCAGGGGACTACGAGCAGTACTTC.

This clonotype has a handful of counts. The V gene is TRBV20-1, the J gene TRBJ1-4; no definite D call. This CDR3 spans 14 amino acids. Trimming cost V 5 bases and J 1 base, with 11 bases left between them. CDR1 and CDR2 (germline): DFQATT, SNEGSKA (reference sequence). The CDR3 DNA sequence: TGCAGTGCTCCGAACTGGTTAACTAATGAAAAACTGTTTTTT. Encoded protein: CSAPNWLTNEKLFF.

This clonotype was detected a few times. This chain connects TRBV11-2 to TRBJ1-2, with 9 bases aligning to TRBD1. Trimming removed 3 bases from V and 2 bases from J; junction bases left unmatched: 13. The germline V gene encodes CDR1 SGHAT and CDR2 FQNNGV. The CDR3 sequence is 18 residues long. CDR3 sequence: CASSLSRDRDRENYGYTF. DNA for the CDR3: TGTGCCAGCAGCTTGTCGCGGGACCGGGACAGGGAGAACTATGGCTACACCTTC.